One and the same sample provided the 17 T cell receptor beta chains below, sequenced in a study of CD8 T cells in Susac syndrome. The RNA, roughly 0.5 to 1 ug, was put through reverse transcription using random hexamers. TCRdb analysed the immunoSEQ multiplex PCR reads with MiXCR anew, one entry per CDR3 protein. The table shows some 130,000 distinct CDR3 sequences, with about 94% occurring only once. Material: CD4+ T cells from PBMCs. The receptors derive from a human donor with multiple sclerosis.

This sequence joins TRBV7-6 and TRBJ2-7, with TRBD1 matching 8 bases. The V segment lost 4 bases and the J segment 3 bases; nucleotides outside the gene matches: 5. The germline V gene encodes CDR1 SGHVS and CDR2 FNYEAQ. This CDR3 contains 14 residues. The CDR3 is CASSSGQVNYEQYF. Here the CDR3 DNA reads TGTGCCAGCAGCTCGGGACAGGTTAACTACGAGCAGTACTTC. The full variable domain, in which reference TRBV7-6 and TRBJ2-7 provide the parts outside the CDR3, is GAGVSQSPRYKVTKRGQDVALRCDPISGHVSLYWYRQALGQGPEFLTYFNYEAQQDKSGLPNDRFSAERPEGSISTLTIQRTEQRDSAMYRCASSSGQVNYEQYFGPGTRLTVT.

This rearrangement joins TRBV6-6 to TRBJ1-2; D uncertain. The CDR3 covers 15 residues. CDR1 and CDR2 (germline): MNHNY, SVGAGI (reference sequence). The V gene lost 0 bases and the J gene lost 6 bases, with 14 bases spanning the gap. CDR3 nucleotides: TGTGCCAGCAGTTACTCGTCCACCCGCCAGGATGGCTACACCTTC. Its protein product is CASSYSSTRQDGYTF.

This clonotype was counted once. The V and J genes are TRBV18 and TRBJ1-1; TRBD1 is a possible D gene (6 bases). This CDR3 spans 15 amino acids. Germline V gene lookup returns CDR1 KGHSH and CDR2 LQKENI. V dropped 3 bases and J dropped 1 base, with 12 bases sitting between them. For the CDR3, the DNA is TGTGCCAGCTCACCTGCAGGGGCCCCGAACACTGAAGCTTTCTTT. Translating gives CASSPAGAPNTEAFF.

The CDR3 loop is CASSWAGDGSYTF. CDR3 sequence (DNA): TGTGCCAGCAGTTGGGCAGGGGACGGGAGCTACACCTTC. V and J are TRBV6-2 or TRBV6-3 and TRBJ1-2, with D possibly TRBD1 on 6 matching bases. The CDR3 extends over 13 amino acids. V lost 4 bases and J lost 9, with 15 bases in between. Per germline, CDR1 MNHEY and CDR2 SVGEGT.

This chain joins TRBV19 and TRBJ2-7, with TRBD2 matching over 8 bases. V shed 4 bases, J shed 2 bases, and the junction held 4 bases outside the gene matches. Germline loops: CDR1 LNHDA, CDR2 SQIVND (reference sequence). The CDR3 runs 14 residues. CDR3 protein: CASSNPGGTYEQYF. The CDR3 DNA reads TGTGCCAGTAGTAATCCGGGGGGGACCTACGAGCAGTACTTC.

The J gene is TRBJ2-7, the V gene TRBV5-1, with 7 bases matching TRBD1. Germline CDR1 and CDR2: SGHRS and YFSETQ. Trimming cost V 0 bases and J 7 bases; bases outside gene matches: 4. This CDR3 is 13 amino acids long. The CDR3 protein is CASSLEGTAEQYF. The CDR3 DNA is TGCGCCAGCAGCTTGGAGGGGACAGCAGAGCAGTACTTC.

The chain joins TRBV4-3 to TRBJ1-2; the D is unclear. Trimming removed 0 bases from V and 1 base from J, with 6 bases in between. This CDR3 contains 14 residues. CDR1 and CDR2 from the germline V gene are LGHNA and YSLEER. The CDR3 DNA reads TGCGCCAGCAGCCAAGATGACATTAACTATGGCTACACCTTC. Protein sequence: CASSQDDINYGYTF.

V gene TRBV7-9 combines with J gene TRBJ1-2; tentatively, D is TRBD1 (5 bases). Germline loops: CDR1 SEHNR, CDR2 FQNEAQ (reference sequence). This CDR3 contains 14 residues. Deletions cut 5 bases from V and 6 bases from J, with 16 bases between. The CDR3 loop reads CASSPGDPRDGYTF. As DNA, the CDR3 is TGTGCCAGCAGCCCGGGGGATCCGCGGGATGGCTACACCTTC.

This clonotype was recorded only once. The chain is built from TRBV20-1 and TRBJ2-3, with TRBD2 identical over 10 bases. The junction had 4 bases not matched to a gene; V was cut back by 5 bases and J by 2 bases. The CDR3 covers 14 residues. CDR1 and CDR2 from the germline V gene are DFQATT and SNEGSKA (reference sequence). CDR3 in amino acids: CSAWTSGFTDTQYF. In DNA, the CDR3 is TGCAGTGCTTGGACTAGCGGTTTCACAGATACGCAGTATTTT.

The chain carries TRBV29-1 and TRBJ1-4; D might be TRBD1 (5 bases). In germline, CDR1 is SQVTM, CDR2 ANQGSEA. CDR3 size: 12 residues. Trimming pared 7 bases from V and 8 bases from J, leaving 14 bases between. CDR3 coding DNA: TGCAGCGCCTCAGGGCAAGGGGAAAAACTGTTTTTT. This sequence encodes CSASGQGEKLFF.

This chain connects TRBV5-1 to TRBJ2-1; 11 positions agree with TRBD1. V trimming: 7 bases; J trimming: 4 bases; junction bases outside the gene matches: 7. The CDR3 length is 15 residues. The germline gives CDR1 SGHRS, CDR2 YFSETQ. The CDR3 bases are TGCGCCAGCGGCGACCGGGACAGGGGGTACAATGAGCAGTTCTTC. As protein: CASGDRDRGYNEQFF.

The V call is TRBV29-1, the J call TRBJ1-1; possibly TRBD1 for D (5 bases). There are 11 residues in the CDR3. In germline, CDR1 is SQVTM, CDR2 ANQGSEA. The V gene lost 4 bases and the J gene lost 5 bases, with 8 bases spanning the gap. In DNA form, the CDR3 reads TGCAGCGTTGGGGGCGCGACTGAAGCTTTCTTT. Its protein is CSVGGATEAFF.

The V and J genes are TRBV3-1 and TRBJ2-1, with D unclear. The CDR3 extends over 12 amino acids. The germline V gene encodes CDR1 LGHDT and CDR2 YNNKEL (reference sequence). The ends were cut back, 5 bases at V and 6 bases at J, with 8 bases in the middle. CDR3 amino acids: CASSAPSNEQFF. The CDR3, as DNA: TGTGCCAGCAGCGCACCTAGCAATGAGCAGTTCTTC.

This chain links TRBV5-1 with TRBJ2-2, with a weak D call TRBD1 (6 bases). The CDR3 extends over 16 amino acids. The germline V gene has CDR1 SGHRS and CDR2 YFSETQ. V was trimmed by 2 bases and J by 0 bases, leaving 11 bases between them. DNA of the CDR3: TGCGCCAGCAGCTTCAGAGGGGGTTCGAACACCGGGGAGCTGTTTTTT. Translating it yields CASSFRGGSNTGELFF.

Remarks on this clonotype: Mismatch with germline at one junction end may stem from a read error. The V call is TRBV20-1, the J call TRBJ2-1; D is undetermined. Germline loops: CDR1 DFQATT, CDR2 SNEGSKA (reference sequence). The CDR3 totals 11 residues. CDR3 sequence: CSATSHNEQFF. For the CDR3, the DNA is TGCAGTGCCACCTCCCACAATGAGCAGTTCTTC.

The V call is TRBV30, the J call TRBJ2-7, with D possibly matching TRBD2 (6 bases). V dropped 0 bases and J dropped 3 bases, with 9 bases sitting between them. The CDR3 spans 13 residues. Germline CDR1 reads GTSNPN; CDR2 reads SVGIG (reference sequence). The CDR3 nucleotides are TGTGCCTGGAGTGTGGAGGGGATCTACGAGCAGTACTTC. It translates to CAWSVEGIYEQYF. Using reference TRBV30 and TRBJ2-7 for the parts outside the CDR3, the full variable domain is SQTIHQWPATLVQPVGSPLSLECTVEGTSNPNLYWYRQAAGRGLQLLFYSVGIGQISSEVPQNLSASRPQDRQFILSSKKLLLSDSGFYLCAWSVEGIYEQYFGPGTRLTVT.

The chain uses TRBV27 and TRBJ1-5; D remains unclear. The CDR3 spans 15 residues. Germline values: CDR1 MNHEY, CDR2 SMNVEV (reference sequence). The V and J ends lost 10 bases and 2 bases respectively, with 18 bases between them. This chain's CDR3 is CATQRYWGGNQPQHF. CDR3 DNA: TGTGCCACCCAAAGGTATTGGGGAGGCAATCAGCCCCAGCATTTT.